This T cell receptor (beta chain) is from a study of early T cells in non-severe SARS-CoV-2 infection. Whole-study context: Unsorted whole blood bulk RNA was sequenced, with unpaired chains. Study findings and constraints: The matching step, a VDJdb search, favored anti-spike CD8 responses and missed private and CD4 specificities.

As part of library construction, unique molecular identifiers were attached to individual cDNA molecules. A single record per CDR3 protein comes from TCRdb applying MiXCR to the 5' RACE reads. Among 85,000 to 90,000 distinct CDR3 sequences listed, 13% to 15% were seen once. Germline assignment: CDR1 DFQATT and CDR2 SNEGSKA (reference sequence). The CDR3 covers 13 residues. This clonotype has more than one count but fewer than ten. Its target is unknown. The rearrangement links TRBV20-1 to TRBJ1-1; TRBD1 is a possible D gene (6 bases). This TCR was recovered from an adult who was a healthcare worker with PCR-confirmed SARS-CoV-2 infection or an uninfected control (not recorded which). Source material: whole blood. The CDR3 sequence is CGGPVTKGGKAFF. In DNA form, the CDR3 reads TGCGGGGGCCCTGTGACCAAAGGGGGTAAAGCTTTCTTT.